Below are 14 T cell receptor beta chains sequenced from a single sample in a study of a mutant IDH1 vaccine in newly diagnosed glioma. The assay was immunoSEQ multiplex PCR, and TCRdb's table has in-frame clones only and misses some. The sample includes roughly 26,000 clones, roughly 83% of them seen just once. Indicated time point: week 35, safety follow-up. Each vaccine dose was 300 ug of mutant IDH1 20-mer peptide, with topical imiquimod. For these receptors, no antigen is known. Sequences were derived from PBMCs, sampled from a glioma patient whose treatment included an IDH1 peptide vaccine. The receptors were sampled from a man aged 30 to 45 with glioma.

The genes are TRBV19 and TRBJ2-2; TRBD2 is a possible D gene (6 bases). CDR1 is LNHDA and CDR2 is SQIVND in the germline V gene (reference sequence). The V and J ends lost 5 bases and 6 bases respectively, with 10 bases between them. The length of the CDR3 is 13 residues. As DNA, the CDR3 is TGTGCCAGTAGTCGTAGCGGTGCCGGGGAGCTGTTTTTT. Its protein is CASSRSGAGELFF.

The chain uses TRBV5-6 and TRBJ2-7; no clear D. The CDR3 sequence is 13 residues long. The germline V gene encodes CDR1 SGHDT and CDR2 YYEEEE. Trimming stripped 3 bases from V and 3 bases from J, with 10 bases between. The CDR3 coding sequence is TGTGCCAGCAGCTCAAGGTCTGTCTACGAGCAGTACTTC. This gives the protein CASSSRSVYEQYF.

The chain employs TRBV19 and TRBJ1-2, with a possible D match to TRBD1 (6 bases). Germline V gives CDR1 LNHDA, CDR2 SQIVND (reference sequence). V lost 7 bases, J lost 4 bases, and 16 bases lay in between. There are 14 residues in the CDR3. CDR3 coding DNA: TGTGCCAGTACCGCCGGGACAAAAGCCTATGGCTACACCTTC. Translated: CASTAGTKAYGYTF.

This rearrangement joins TRBV6-1 to TRBJ2-7; 10 bases line up with TRBD2. V shed 8 bases, J shed 4 bases, and the junction held 8 bases outside the gene matches. The CDR3 loop spans 14 amino acids. CDR1 and CDR2 (germline): MNHNS, SASEGT. CDR3 DNA: TGTGCCAGCGGACGGACTAGCGGAGCGTACGAGCAGTACTTC. This sequence encodes CASGRTSGAYEQYF.

The chain couples TRBV4-2 to TRBJ2-1, with D tentatively TRBD2 (6 bases). This CDR3 region has 18 residues. The V end lost 0 bases, the J end lost 4 bases, and 19 bases lay between the germline ends. Germline values: CDR1 LGHNA, CDR2 YNFKEQ. The CDR3 DNA follows: TGTGCCAGCAGCCAAGATCGGCCTTCGTGGCGGGGATACAATGAGCAGTTCTTC. It encodes CASSQDRPSWRGYNEQFF.

The chain recombines TRBV5-1 with TRBJ1-3; no clear D. CDR3 size: 16 residues. Germline V lookup: CDR1 SGHRS, CDR2 YFSETQ. V lost 4 bases, J lost 0 bases, and 14 bases lay in between. CDR3 in amino acids: CASSKDGLDSGNTIYF. The CDR3 nucleotides are TGCGCCAGCAGCAAGGACGGTCTCGACTCTGGAAACACCATATATTTT.

This sequence joins TRBV5-4 and TRBJ2-7, with a weak D call TRBD1 (6 bases). V lost 0 bases and J 2 bases, leaving 9 bases between the germline ends. The germline CDR1 and CDR2 sequences are SGHNT and YYREEE (reference sequence). The length of the CDR3 is 14 residues. This chain's CDR3 is CASSLDRATYEQYF. CDR3 DNA: TGTGCCAGCAGCTTGGACAGGGCCACCTACGAGCAGTACTTC.

V gene TRBV27 combines with J gene TRBJ2-7, with 12 bases lining up with TRBD2. Germline V gene data show CDR1 as MNHEY and CDR2 as SMNVEV (reference sequence). The CDR3 length is 14 residues. After removal of 6 bases from V and 7 bases from J, the junction contained 7 bases not matched to a gene. CDR3 nucleotides: TGTGCCAGCAGCATGTTACTAGCGGGAGGAGAGCAGTACTTC. Amino acid sequence: CASSMLLAGGEQYF.

The genes are TRBV6-6 and TRBJ1-1; D may be TRBD1 (6 bases). This CDR3 spans 15 amino acids. Between the trimmed V and J ends, which lost 2 bases and 1 base, there was a span of 11 bases. The V gene's germline CDR1 is MNHNY and CDR2 SVGAGI (reference sequence). The CDR3 DNA reads TGTGCCAGCAGTTACGCCCCGGGACAGAACACTGAAGCTTTCTTT. The encoded protein is CASSYAPGQNTEAFF.

This chain joins TRBV14 and TRBJ1-1; D call uncertain. The CDR3 consists of 13 residues. The germline V and J ends were trimmed by 0 bases and 4 bases, with 6 bases remaining between them. Germline assignment: CDR1 SGHDN and CDR2 FVKESK. CDR3 loop: CASSQDFATEAFF. The CDR3 bases are TGTGCCAGCAGCCAAGATTTCGCCACTGAAGCTTTCTTT.

The CDR3 DNA reads as TGTGCCAGCAGTTCCACTAGCGGGGGGTACAATGAGCAGTTCTTC. Its translation is CASSSTSGGYNEQFF. V gene TRBV6-6 combines with J gene TRBJ2-1, with 12 bases identical to TRBD2. CDR3 length: 15 residues. Germline CDR1 reads MNHNY; CDR2 reads SVGAGI (reference sequence). V shed 4 bases and J 4 bases; nucleotides not matched to a gene: 2.

The V and J genes are TRBV11-3 and TRBJ2-7, with D perhaps TRBD1 or TRBD2 (5 bases each). Looked up from germline, CDR1 is SGHNT and CDR2 is YENEEA. The CDR3 extends over 15 amino acids. V shed 0 bases and J shed 0 bases, with 9 bases lying between them. CDR3 loop: CASSLDAGSSYEQYF. DNA for the CDR3: TGTGCCAGCAGCTTAGATGCAGGGAGCTCCTACGAGCAGTACTTC.

J is TRBJ2-7 and V is TRBV19, with 9 bases lining up with TRBD2. Germline values: CDR1 LNHDA, CDR2 SQIVND (reference sequence). J was trimmed by 5 bases and V by 5 bases; bases with no gene match: 7. This CDR3 comprises 14 residues. The CDR3, as DNA: TGTGCCAGTAGTCCCCGGGCTAGCGGGAACGAGCAGTACTTC. Translated, it gives CASSPRASGNEQYF.

This sequence joins TRBV5-1 and TRBJ2-1, with 11 bases identical to TRBD2. Germline loops: CDR1 SGHRS, CDR2 YFSETQ. CDR3 length: 15 amino acids. Trimming removed 6 bases from V and 10 bases from J; junction bases left unmatched: 12. CDR3 coding DNA: TGCGCCAGCACCTCACTAGCGGGAGTAGAGGGGGAGCAGTTCTTC. It is translated as CASTSLAGVEGEQFF.